This TCR beta chain was observed in a study of CXCR3-negative and CXCR3-positive naive CD8 T cells. Study-level information: The libraries together contributed about 135 million TRB reads, each supplying about 1.5 +/- 0.3 million.

CD45RO-CCR7+CD27+CD95- was the phenotype of naive CD8+ T cells. Libraries of TRB cDNA were made by 5' RACE and carried UMIs. Following a re-call of the 5' RACE reads, TCRdb has one entry per CDR3 protein and lacks DNA. The specimen's table records 150,000 or so distinct CDR3 sequences. For this clonotype: Its antigen is still unknown.

Study results and caveats: CXCR3-negative naive cells had less hydrophobic TRB CDR3s than did CXCR3-positive naive cells. Within a donor, both naive subsets shared TRBV-TRBJ usage, unlike memory cells. Fresh PBMCs went into most assays, and CXCR3 expression partly declined after cryopreservation.

Germline CDR1 reads MNHNY; CDR2 reads SVGAGI (reference sequence). The length of the CDR3 is 16 residues. The material sequenced was naive CXCR3+ CD8+ T cells from blood. Subset noted: CD45RO-CCR7+CD27+CD95- naive CD8+ T cells expressing CXCR3 (TNR3+). This sequence was found in a human donor in good health. Some clones in this sample may be carry-over from other donors' samples. This sequence joins TRBV6-6 and TRBJ2-1; lacking DNA, the TRBD2 call made by TCRdb goes unchecked. This chain's CDR3 is CASSYSIGGDYNEQFF.